This is a list of T cell receptor beta chains from one sample in a study of shared clonotypes between healthy human individuals. Clones were sequenced by immunoSEQ multiplex PCR, and TCRdb holds only the in-frame ones, with some missing. The sample yields around 1.1 million clones, around 78% seen once. Sequences were obtained from memory CD4+ T cells from PBMCs. The source is a man aged 18 to 30 in good health. Some clones in this sample may be carry-over from other donors' samples. CDR3s include the opening cysteine and the closing phenylalanine or tryptophan. Each record gives: CDR3 DNA, CDR3 protein, J gene, V gene, clone size, D gene. D genes are given only for firm matches. Not all rows give a size; the values are once, few, many and, for expanded clones, a class.

cdr3_nt: TGTGCCAGCGCCCGAAAGGCTAGCTTCGATGAGCAGTACTTC
cdr3_aa: CASARKASFDEQYF
j_call: TRBJ2-7
v_call: TRBV6-6
clone_size: -
d_call: -

cdr3_nt: TGTGCCAGCATTTCCTTGACAGGAGGGGAAAAACTGTTTTTT
cdr3_aa: CASISLTGGEKLFF
j_call: TRBJ1-4
v_call: TRBV28
clone_size: -
d_call: -

cdr3_nt: TGTGCCAGCAGCACGGGACCGGATGTGTGGGGTCTCTCCCACTACGAGCAGTACTTC
cdr3_aa: CASSTGPDVWGLSHYEQYF
j_call: TRBJ2-7
v_call: TRBV5-8
clone_size: -
d_call: -

cdr3_nt: TGCGCCAGCAGCTTGGGAGAAGTAGGACAGCCCCAGCATTTT
cdr3_aa: CASSLGEVGQPQHF
j_call: TRBJ1-5
v_call: TRBV5-1
clone_size: -
d_call: -

cdr3_nt: TGTGCCAGCAGCGACCGAACAGGGACCTACGAGCAGTACTTC
cdr3_aa: CASSDRTGTYEQYF
j_call: TRBJ2-7
v_call: TRBV6-5
clone_size: -
d_call: -

cdr3_nt: TGTGCCAGCAGCTTGCCCCCTTCCTACGAGCAGTACTTC
cdr3_aa: CASSLPPSYEQYF
j_call: TRBJ2-7
v_call: TRBV4-2
clone_size: -
d_call: -

cdr3_nt: TGTGCCAGCAGCTTATACCAGTTTTCAGCGGCGTACAATGAGCAGTTCTTC
cdr3_aa: CASSLYQFSAAYNEQFF
j_call: TRBJ2-1
v_call: TRBV11-2
clone_size: many
d_call: -

cdr3_nt: TGCAGCGCCGGGACTAGCGGGGCCAAAAACATTCAGTACTTC
cdr3_aa: CSAGTSGAKNIQYF
j_call: TRBJ2-4
v_call: TRBV29-1
clone_size: -
d_call: TRBD2

cdr3_nt: TGTGCCTGGCGACGAGGGGGGCGACCCCTCTATGGCTACACCTTC
cdr3_aa: CAWRRGGRPLYGYTF
j_call: TRBJ1-2
v_call: TRBV30
clone_size: -
d_call: -

cdr3_nt: TGTGCCTGCAGGCGGGCCCAAAACATTCAGTACTTC
cdr3_aa: CACRRAQNIQYF
j_call: TRBJ2-4
v_call: TRBV28
clone_size: -
d_call: -

cdr3_nt: TGTGCCAGCAGCCGGGGACTAGCGGGAGTGACAGATACGCAGTATTTT
cdr3_aa: CASSRGLAGVTDTQYF
j_call: TRBJ2-3
v_call: TRBV7-2
clone_size: many
d_call: TRBD2

cdr3_nt: TGTGCCAGCAGTTACTCTGCCGGGGGCACTGAAGCTTTCTTT
cdr3_aa: CASSYSAGGTEAFF
j_call: TRBJ1-1
v_call: TRBV6-5
clone_size: few
d_call: -

cdr3_nt: TGTGCCTGGAGACCGGACCCCTTTCGAGAGCAGTACTTC
cdr3_aa: CAWRPDPFREQYF
j_call: TRBJ2-7
v_call: TRBV30
clone_size: once
d_call: -

cdr3_nt: TGCAGCGTCATCGGGAGATCGGCAGATACGCAGTATTTT
cdr3_aa: CSVIGRSADTQYF
j_call: TRBJ2-3
v_call: TRBV29-1
clone_size: -
d_call: -

cdr3_nt: TGTGCTAGTGCCCTGGGACTAGCGGTTCAAGAGACCCAGTACTTC
cdr3_aa: CASALGLAVQETQYF
j_call: TRBJ2-5
v_call: TRBV12-5
clone_size: -
d_call: TRBD2

cdr3_nt: TGTGCCAGCACCTCTGACAGGGGGGACAATCAGCCCCAGCATTTT
cdr3_aa: CASTSDRGDNQPQHF
j_call: TRBJ1-5
v_call: TRBV28
clone_size: -
d_call: TRBD1

cdr3_nt: TGTGCCAGCAGCCCTAGAAACACCGGGGAGCTGTTTTTT
cdr3_aa: CASSPRNTGELFF
j_call: TRBJ2-2
v_call: TRBV13
clone_size: -
d_call: -

cdr3_nt: TGTGCCTGGAGTGGCCCGGGACAGGGGCGTAGGCCCCAGCATTTT
cdr3_aa: CAWSGPGQGRRPQHF
j_call: TRBJ1-5
v_call: TRBV30
clone_size: -
d_call: TRBD1

cdr3_nt: TGTGCCAGCAGTTTATCCTTCGGGACAGCGAATGAAAAACTGTTTTTT
cdr3_aa: CASSLSFGTANEKLFF
j_call: TRBJ1-4
v_call: TRBV28
clone_size: -
d_call: TRBD1

cdr3_nt: TGCGCCAGCGGTACTAGTACCTACGAGCAGTACTTC
cdr3_aa: CASGTSTYEQYF
j_call: TRBJ2-7
v_call: TRBV10-1
clone_size: once
d_call: -

cdr3_nt: TGTGCCAGCAGTGACCGACAGGTCGGCGAGCAGTACTTC
cdr3_aa: CASSDRQVGEQYF
j_call: TRBJ2-7
v_call: TRBV2
clone_size: -
d_call: -

cdr3_nt: TGTGCCAGCAGGTCCGGGACAGGGACCGAAGCTTTCTTT
cdr3_aa: CASRSGTGTEAFF
j_call: TRBJ1-1
v_call: TRBV27
clone_size: -
d_call: TRBD1

cdr3_nt: TGTGCCAGCAGTTTATTTGGCAGCGGGAGGGCCGTAGATACGCAGTATTTT
cdr3_aa: CASSLFGSGRAVDTQYF
j_call: TRBJ2-3
v_call: TRBV28
clone_size: -
d_call: TRBD2

cdr3_nt: TGTGCCTGGAGTTATTTGAACACTGAAGCTTTCTTT
cdr3_aa: CAWSYLNTEAFF
j_call: TRBJ1-1
v_call: TRBV30
clone_size: -
d_call: -

cdr3_nt: TGTGCCAGCAGGTACAGGGACATGAACACTGAAGCTTTCTTT
cdr3_aa: CASRYRDMNTEAFF
j_call: TRBJ1-1
v_call: TRBV25-1
clone_size: -
d_call: -

cdr3_nt: TGTGCCAGTAGTCCGACGGACAGGGTGGGTGGCTACACCTTC
cdr3_aa: CASSPTDRVGGYTF
j_call: TRBJ1-2
v_call: TRBV19
clone_size: -
d_call: TRBD1

cdr3_nt: TGTGCCAGCAGTTTGGTCGGTTCCTACGAGCAGTACTTC
cdr3_aa: CASSLVGSYEQYF
j_call: TRBJ2-7
v_call: TRBV28
clone_size: -
d_call: -

cdr3_nt: TGCGCCAGCAGCCAAGATGGGCCCGCGAAGGTCGAAAAACTGTTTTTT
cdr3_aa: CASSQDGPAKVEKLFF
j_call: TRBJ1-4
v_call: TRBV4-1
clone_size: -
d_call: -

cdr3_nt: TGTGCCAGCTCACCGAACGCAGGGGGGGCCTATGGCTACACCTTC
cdr3_aa: CASSPNAGGAYGYTF
j_call: TRBJ1-2
v_call: TRBV18
clone_size: -
d_call: TRBD1

cdr3_nt: TGTGCCAGCAGTGACAGAGCGGAGTCGGGGGAGACCCAGTACTTC
cdr3_aa: CASSDRAESGETQYF
j_call: TRBJ2-5
v_call: TRBV6-4
clone_size: -
d_call: -

cdr3_nt: TGTGCCATCAGGATGACAGGGGCAGGAACTGAAGCTTTCTTT
cdr3_aa: CAIRMTGAGTEAFF
j_call: TRBJ1-1
v_call: TRBV10-3
clone_size: once
d_call: TRBD1

cdr3_nt: TGTGCCAGCAGTGGGACAGGGGTGCCCTACGAGCAGTACTTC
cdr3_aa: CASSGTGVPYEQYF
j_call: TRBJ2-7
v_call: TRBV2
clone_size: -
d_call: TRBD1

cdr3_nt: TGTGCCAGCAGTTTGCTAGGGGGCCAGGGACAGCCCCAGCATTTT
cdr3_aa: CASSLLGGQGQPQHF
j_call: TRBJ1-5
v_call: TRBV28
clone_size: -
d_call: TRBD1

cdr3_nt: TGTGCCAGCAGCTTTACCGGAATCTCCTACAATGAGCAGTTCTTC
cdr3_aa: CASSFTGISYNEQFF
j_call: TRBJ2-1
v_call: TRBV13
clone_size: few
d_call: -

cdr3_nt: TGTGCCAGCAGCTCCGGACTAGCGGGCTACACAGATACGCAGTATTTT
cdr3_aa: CASSSGLAGYTDTQYF
j_call: TRBJ2-3
v_call: TRBV11-3
clone_size: -
d_call: TRBD2

cdr3_nt: TGTGCCAGCAGTTATTTTGGACAGGGGGAAGCTTTCTTT
cdr3_aa: CASSYFGQGEAFF
j_call: TRBJ1-1
v_call: TRBV2
clone_size: -
d_call: TRBD1

cdr3_nt: TGTGCCAGCAGCTTAGACCCCCGGGGACAGGGGTTCAATCAGCCCCAGCATTTT
cdr3_aa: CASSLDPRGQGFNQPQHF
j_call: TRBJ1-5
v_call: TRBV7-9
clone_size: many
d_call: TRBD1

cdr3_nt: TGTGCCAGCAGCTTAACGACAGGGCAAGTGACCCAGTACTTC
cdr3_aa: CASSLTTGQVTQYF
j_call: TRBJ2-5
v_call: TRBV11-2
clone_size: -
d_call: TRBD1

cdr3_nt: TGTGCCAGCAGCCCGGACCGGCGGGATGGCTACACCTTC
cdr3_aa: CASSPDRRDGYTF
j_call: TRBJ1-2
v_call: TRBV7-2
clone_size: -
d_call: -

cdr3_nt: TGTGCCAGTAGTATAGACCGGGACGGCTCCTACGAGCAGTACTTC
cdr3_aa: CASSIDRDGSYEQYF
j_call: TRBJ2-7
v_call: TRBV19
clone_size: -
d_call: -

cdr3_nt: TGCGCCAGCAGCTTAGGGACGGACCAGCGTGACATTCAGTACTTC
cdr3_aa: CASSLGTDQRDIQYF
j_call: TRBJ2-4
v_call: TRBV5-1
clone_size: -
d_call: -

cdr3_nt: TGCGCCAGCAGCTTGGCCGGGCTGCGCTCTGGAAACACCATATATTTT
cdr3_aa: CASSLAGLRSGNTIYF
j_call: TRBJ1-3
v_call: TRBV5-1
clone_size: -
d_call: -

cdr3_nt: TGTGCCAGCAGCTTGAGGGCACCCACTAATGAAAAACTGTTTTTT
cdr3_aa: CASSLRAPTNEKLFF
j_call: TRBJ1-4
v_call: TRBV5-6
clone_size: many
d_call: -

cdr3_nt: TGTGCCAGCAGCGCGAGACAGGGGACCACAGATACGCAGTATTTT
cdr3_aa: CASSARQGTTDTQYF
j_call: TRBJ2-3
v_call: TRBV7-2
clone_size: once
d_call: TRBD1

cdr3_nt: TGTGCCACCGCGACAAGCGGGGACCTTTACGAGCAGTACTTC
cdr3_aa: CATATSGDLYEQYF
j_call: TRBJ2-7
v_call: TRBV6-6
clone_size: -
d_call: TRBD2

cdr3_nt: TGTGCCAGCAGCTTAAGAGCGGGAGGGCAGGACGAGCAGTACTTC
cdr3_aa: CASSLRAGGQDEQYF
j_call: TRBJ2-7
v_call: TRBV5-4
clone_size: -
d_call: TRBD2

cdr3_nt: TGTGCCAGTAGTGCACCCGGGACAGGGGCATACGAGCAGTACTTC
cdr3_aa: CASSAPGTGAYEQYF
j_call: TRBJ2-7
v_call: TRBV19
clone_size: once
d_call: TRBD1